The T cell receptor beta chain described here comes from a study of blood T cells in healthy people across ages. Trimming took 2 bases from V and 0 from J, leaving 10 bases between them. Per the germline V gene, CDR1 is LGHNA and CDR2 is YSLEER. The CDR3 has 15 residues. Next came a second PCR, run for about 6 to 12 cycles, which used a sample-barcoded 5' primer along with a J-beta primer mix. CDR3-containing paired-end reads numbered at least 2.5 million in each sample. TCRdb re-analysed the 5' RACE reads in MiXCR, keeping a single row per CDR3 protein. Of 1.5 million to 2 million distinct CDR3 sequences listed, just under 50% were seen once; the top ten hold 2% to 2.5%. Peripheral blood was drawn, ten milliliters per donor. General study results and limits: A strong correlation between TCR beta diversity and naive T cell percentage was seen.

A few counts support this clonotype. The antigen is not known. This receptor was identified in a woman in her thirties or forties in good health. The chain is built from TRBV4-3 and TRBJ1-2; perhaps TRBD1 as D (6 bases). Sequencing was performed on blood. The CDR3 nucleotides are TGCGCCAGCAGCCAAACGGACAGAGCTAACTATGGCTACACCTTC. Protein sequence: CASSQTDRANYGYTF.